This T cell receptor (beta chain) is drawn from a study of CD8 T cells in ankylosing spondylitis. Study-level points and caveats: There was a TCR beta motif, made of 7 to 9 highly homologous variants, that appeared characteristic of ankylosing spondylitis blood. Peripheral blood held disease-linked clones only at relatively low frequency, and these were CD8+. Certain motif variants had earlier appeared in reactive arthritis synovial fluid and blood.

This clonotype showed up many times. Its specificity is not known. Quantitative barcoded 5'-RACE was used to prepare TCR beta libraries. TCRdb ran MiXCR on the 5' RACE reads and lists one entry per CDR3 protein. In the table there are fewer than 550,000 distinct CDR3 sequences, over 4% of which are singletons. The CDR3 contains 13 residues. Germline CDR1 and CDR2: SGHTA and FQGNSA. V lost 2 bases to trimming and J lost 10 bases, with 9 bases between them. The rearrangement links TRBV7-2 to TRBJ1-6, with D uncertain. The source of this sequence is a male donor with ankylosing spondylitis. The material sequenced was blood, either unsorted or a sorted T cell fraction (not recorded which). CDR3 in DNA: TGTGCCAGCAGCTTAAGGGTGGACTCACCCCTCCACTTT. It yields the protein CASSLRVDSPLHF.